The clone carrying this T cell receptor (beta chain) has just one count. The protocol was immunoSEQ multiplex PCR, while the TCRdb copy is restricted to in-frame clones and leaves out a portion. Altogether tens of thousands of clones are present, roughly 80% being singletons, with the ten largest covering approximately 10%. This sample is part of a study of blood T cell repertoires in COVID-19. Across the whole study: There were acute and convalescent COVID-19 samples, and they came from the United States, Italy and Spain. PBMCs, B-cell-depleted T cells, or T cells were the source of the cDNA or gDNA that made up the material.

Source material: peripheral blood. The TCR was taken from a man between 70 and 80 years old with acute or convalescent COVID-19.

This chain's CDR3 is CATSRGGSQPQHF. The CDR3 DNA reads TGTGCCACCAGTAGAGGGGGAAGCCAGCCCCAGCATTTT. This chain uses TRBV24-1 with TRBJ1-5, with a possible D match to TRBD1 (6 bases). Germline V gene data show CDR1 as KGHDR and CDR2 as SFDVKD. Trimming cost V 6 bases and J 7 bases, with 12 bases left between them. The CDR3 is 13 residues long.